The 14 T cell receptor beta chains presented below share a single source sample, sequenced in a study of response to subunit inactivated influenza vaccine. TCRdb fed the RT-PCR reads into MiXCR, producing one record per CDR3 protein. Of 750,000 to 850,000 distinct CDR3 sequences listed, under 20% are singletons. The specimen was PBMCs from blood, collected 5 days after vaccination. The source is a man aged 50 to 60 who received an inactivated influenza vaccine.

The chain links TRBV3-1 to TRBJ2-5; the D is unclear. Germline assignment: CDR1 LGHDT and CDR2 YNNKEL (reference sequence). Trimming took 1 base from V and 1 from J, leaving 7 bases between them. This CDR3 has 14 amino acids. The CDR3 region has the DNA TGTGCCAGCAGCCAAGGGACGATCCAAGAGACCCAGTACTTC. Residues: CASSQGTIQETQYF.

This chain links TRBV18 with TRBJ2-7, with D hard to call. The CDR3 loop spans 14 amino acids. V shed 6 bases and J shed 3 bases, with 15 bases lying between them. Germline-derived CDR1 and CDR2 are KGHSH and LQKENI. The CDR3 DNA is TGTGCCAGCTCCCAAGACGGAAGAGTCTACGAGCAGTACTTC. Its protein product is CASSQDGRVYEQYF.

The genes are TRBV7-3 and TRBJ2-1, with D maybe TRBD1 (6 bases). Germline CDR1 reads SGHTA; CDR2 reads FQGTGA. The V end was cut by 2 bases, the J end by 5 bases, with 13 bases between. The CDR3 is made up of 15 amino acids. The CDR3 is CASSLQGYDDNEQFF. The CDR3 DNA follows: TGTGCCAGCAGCTTACAGGGGTATGATGACAATGAGCAGTTCTTC.

The chain recombines TRBV28 with TRBJ2-7; possibly TRBD1 or TRBD2 for D (5 bases each). Per the germline V gene, CDR1 is MDHEN and CDR2 is SYDVKM. The CDR3 covers 15 residues. Trimming left V 5 bases short and J 2 bases short, with 16 bases between. For the CDR3, the DNA is TGTGCCAGCAGTATCCCGGGACGGCCAACCTACGAGCAGTACTTC. This codes for CASSIPGRPTYEQYF.

The rearrangement joins TRBV10-3 to TRBJ2-7; D possibly corresponds to TRBD2 (6 bases). This CDR3 is built from 14 residues. Germline assignment: CDR1 ENHRY and CDR2 SYGVKD. Trimming took off 5 bases at V and 2 bases at J, with 13 bases between the two ends. CDR3 nucleotide sequence: TGTGCCATCAGTTTAGCGGACATGCCCTACGAGCAGTACTTC. It translates to CAISLADMPYEQYF.

CDR3 residues: CASSLGEVETQYF. The CDR3 DNA follows: TGTGCCAGCAGCTTAGGGGAGGTTGAGACCCAGTACTTC. The rearrangement links TRBV7-2 to TRBJ2-5; maybe TRBD2 (6 bases). V gave up 1 base and J gave up 5 bases, with 8 bases separating them. Germline V gene sequence: CDR1 SGHTA, CDR2 FQGNSA. CDR3 length: 13 amino acids.

The chain uses TRBV6-2 or TRBV6-3 and TRBJ2-5; 13 positions match TRBD2. This CDR3 is built from 17 residues. CDR1 and CDR2 (germline): MNHEY, SVGEGT. The V gene end was trimmed by 6 bases and the J gene end by 3 bases; junction bases not matched to a gene: 10. CDR3 nucleotides: TGTGCCAGCAGCCAACGAACCGGACTAGCGGGAGAAGAGACCCAGTACTTC. Amino acid sequence: CASSQRTGLAGEETQYF.

This chain joins TRBV4-2 and TRBJ2-2; 9 bases line up with TRBD2. V lost 2 bases, J lost 2 bases, and 6 bases stayed unmatched. The CDR3 runs to 17 residues. Germline V CDR1 and CDR2: LGHNA, YNFKEQ. CDR3 sequence reads: CASSQTSGRRNTGELFF. DNA for the CDR3: TGTGCCAGCAGCCAAACCAGCGGGAGGCGCAACACCGGGGAGCTGTTTTTT.

V gene TRBV12-3 or TRBV12-4 combines with J gene TRBJ1-5, with TRBD1 identical over 8 bases. The CDR3 consists of 14 residues. Trimming removed 6 bases from V and 5 bases from J; junction bases left unmatched: 6. The DNA for the CDR3 is TGTGCCAGCAGAACACAGGGGGGGGATCAGCCCCAGCATTTT. Amino acid sequence: CASRTQGGDQPQHF.

The rearrangement joins TRBV24-1 to TRBJ2-3; TRBD1 aligns across 7 bases. J gave up 4 bases and V 3 bases, and 0 bases lay outside the gene matches. The CDR3 covers 13 residues. The germline V gene encodes CDR1 KGHDR and CDR2 SFDVKD. The CDR3 bases are TGTGCCACCAGTGATCAGGGGGCAGATACGCAGTATTTT. Protein sequence: CATSDQGADTQYF.

The genes are TRBV7-2 and TRBJ2-5; either TRBD1 or TRBD2 may fit D (7 bases each). Germline lookup yields CDR1 SGHTA and CDR2 FQGNSA. There are 17 residues in the CDR3. Deletions cut 5 bases from V and 3 bases from J, with 22 bases between. The chain's CDR3 is CASSPRGNRGPKETQYF. As DNA, the CDR3 is TGTGCCAGCAGCCCGCGGGGGAACAGGGGACCAAAAGAGACCCAGTACTTC. Complete variable domain (other parts from reference TRBV7-2 and TRBJ2-5): GAGVSQSPSNKVTEKGKDVELRCDPISGHTALYWYRQSLGQGLEFLIYFQGNSAPDKSGLPSDRFSAERTGGSVSTLTIQRTQQEDSAVYLCASSPRGNRGPKETQYFGPGTRLLVL.

The sample holds many counts of this clonotype. The rearrangement uses TRBV29-1 and TRBJ1-1; D is unclear. The V and J ends lost 3 bases and 0 bases respectively, with 14 bases between them. Germline-derived CDR1 and CDR2 are SQVTM and ANQGSEA. The CDR3 has 15 amino acids. CDR3 region: CSVDLVEKMNTEAFF. Here the CDR3 DNA reads TGCAGCGTTGACTTGGTGGAGAAGATGAACACTGAAGCTTTCTTT. The variable domain in full, with the rest retrieved from reference TRBV29-1 and TRBJ1-1, is SAVISQKPSRDICQRGTSLTIQCQVDSQVTMMFWYRQQPGQSLTLIATANQGSEATYESGFVIDKFPISRPNLTFSTLTVSNMSPEDSSIYLCSVDLVEKMNTEAFFGQGTRLTVV.

The chain is built from TRBV7-9 and TRBJ2-7; TRBD1 might be the D (5 bases). CDR1 is SEHNR, CDR2 FQNEAQ, per germline (reference sequence). Trimming cost V 5 bases and J 0 bases, with 14 bases left between them. The CDR3 runs to 15 residues. CDR3 in amino acids: CASSPQFGASYEQYF. Written as DNA, the CDR3 is TGTGCCAGCAGCCCTCAATTTGGGGCCTCCTACGAGCAGTACTTC.

This chain links TRBV7-6 with TRBJ2-5; D remains unclear. V was clipped by 4 bases and J by 7 bases, with 7 bases between them. Germline V gene sequence: CDR1 SGHVS, CDR2 FNYEAQ. This CDR3 region has 11 residues. Here the CDR3 DNA reads TGTGCCAGCAGCTCTCGTAGGACCCAGTACTTC. Amino acid sequence: CASSSRRTQYF.